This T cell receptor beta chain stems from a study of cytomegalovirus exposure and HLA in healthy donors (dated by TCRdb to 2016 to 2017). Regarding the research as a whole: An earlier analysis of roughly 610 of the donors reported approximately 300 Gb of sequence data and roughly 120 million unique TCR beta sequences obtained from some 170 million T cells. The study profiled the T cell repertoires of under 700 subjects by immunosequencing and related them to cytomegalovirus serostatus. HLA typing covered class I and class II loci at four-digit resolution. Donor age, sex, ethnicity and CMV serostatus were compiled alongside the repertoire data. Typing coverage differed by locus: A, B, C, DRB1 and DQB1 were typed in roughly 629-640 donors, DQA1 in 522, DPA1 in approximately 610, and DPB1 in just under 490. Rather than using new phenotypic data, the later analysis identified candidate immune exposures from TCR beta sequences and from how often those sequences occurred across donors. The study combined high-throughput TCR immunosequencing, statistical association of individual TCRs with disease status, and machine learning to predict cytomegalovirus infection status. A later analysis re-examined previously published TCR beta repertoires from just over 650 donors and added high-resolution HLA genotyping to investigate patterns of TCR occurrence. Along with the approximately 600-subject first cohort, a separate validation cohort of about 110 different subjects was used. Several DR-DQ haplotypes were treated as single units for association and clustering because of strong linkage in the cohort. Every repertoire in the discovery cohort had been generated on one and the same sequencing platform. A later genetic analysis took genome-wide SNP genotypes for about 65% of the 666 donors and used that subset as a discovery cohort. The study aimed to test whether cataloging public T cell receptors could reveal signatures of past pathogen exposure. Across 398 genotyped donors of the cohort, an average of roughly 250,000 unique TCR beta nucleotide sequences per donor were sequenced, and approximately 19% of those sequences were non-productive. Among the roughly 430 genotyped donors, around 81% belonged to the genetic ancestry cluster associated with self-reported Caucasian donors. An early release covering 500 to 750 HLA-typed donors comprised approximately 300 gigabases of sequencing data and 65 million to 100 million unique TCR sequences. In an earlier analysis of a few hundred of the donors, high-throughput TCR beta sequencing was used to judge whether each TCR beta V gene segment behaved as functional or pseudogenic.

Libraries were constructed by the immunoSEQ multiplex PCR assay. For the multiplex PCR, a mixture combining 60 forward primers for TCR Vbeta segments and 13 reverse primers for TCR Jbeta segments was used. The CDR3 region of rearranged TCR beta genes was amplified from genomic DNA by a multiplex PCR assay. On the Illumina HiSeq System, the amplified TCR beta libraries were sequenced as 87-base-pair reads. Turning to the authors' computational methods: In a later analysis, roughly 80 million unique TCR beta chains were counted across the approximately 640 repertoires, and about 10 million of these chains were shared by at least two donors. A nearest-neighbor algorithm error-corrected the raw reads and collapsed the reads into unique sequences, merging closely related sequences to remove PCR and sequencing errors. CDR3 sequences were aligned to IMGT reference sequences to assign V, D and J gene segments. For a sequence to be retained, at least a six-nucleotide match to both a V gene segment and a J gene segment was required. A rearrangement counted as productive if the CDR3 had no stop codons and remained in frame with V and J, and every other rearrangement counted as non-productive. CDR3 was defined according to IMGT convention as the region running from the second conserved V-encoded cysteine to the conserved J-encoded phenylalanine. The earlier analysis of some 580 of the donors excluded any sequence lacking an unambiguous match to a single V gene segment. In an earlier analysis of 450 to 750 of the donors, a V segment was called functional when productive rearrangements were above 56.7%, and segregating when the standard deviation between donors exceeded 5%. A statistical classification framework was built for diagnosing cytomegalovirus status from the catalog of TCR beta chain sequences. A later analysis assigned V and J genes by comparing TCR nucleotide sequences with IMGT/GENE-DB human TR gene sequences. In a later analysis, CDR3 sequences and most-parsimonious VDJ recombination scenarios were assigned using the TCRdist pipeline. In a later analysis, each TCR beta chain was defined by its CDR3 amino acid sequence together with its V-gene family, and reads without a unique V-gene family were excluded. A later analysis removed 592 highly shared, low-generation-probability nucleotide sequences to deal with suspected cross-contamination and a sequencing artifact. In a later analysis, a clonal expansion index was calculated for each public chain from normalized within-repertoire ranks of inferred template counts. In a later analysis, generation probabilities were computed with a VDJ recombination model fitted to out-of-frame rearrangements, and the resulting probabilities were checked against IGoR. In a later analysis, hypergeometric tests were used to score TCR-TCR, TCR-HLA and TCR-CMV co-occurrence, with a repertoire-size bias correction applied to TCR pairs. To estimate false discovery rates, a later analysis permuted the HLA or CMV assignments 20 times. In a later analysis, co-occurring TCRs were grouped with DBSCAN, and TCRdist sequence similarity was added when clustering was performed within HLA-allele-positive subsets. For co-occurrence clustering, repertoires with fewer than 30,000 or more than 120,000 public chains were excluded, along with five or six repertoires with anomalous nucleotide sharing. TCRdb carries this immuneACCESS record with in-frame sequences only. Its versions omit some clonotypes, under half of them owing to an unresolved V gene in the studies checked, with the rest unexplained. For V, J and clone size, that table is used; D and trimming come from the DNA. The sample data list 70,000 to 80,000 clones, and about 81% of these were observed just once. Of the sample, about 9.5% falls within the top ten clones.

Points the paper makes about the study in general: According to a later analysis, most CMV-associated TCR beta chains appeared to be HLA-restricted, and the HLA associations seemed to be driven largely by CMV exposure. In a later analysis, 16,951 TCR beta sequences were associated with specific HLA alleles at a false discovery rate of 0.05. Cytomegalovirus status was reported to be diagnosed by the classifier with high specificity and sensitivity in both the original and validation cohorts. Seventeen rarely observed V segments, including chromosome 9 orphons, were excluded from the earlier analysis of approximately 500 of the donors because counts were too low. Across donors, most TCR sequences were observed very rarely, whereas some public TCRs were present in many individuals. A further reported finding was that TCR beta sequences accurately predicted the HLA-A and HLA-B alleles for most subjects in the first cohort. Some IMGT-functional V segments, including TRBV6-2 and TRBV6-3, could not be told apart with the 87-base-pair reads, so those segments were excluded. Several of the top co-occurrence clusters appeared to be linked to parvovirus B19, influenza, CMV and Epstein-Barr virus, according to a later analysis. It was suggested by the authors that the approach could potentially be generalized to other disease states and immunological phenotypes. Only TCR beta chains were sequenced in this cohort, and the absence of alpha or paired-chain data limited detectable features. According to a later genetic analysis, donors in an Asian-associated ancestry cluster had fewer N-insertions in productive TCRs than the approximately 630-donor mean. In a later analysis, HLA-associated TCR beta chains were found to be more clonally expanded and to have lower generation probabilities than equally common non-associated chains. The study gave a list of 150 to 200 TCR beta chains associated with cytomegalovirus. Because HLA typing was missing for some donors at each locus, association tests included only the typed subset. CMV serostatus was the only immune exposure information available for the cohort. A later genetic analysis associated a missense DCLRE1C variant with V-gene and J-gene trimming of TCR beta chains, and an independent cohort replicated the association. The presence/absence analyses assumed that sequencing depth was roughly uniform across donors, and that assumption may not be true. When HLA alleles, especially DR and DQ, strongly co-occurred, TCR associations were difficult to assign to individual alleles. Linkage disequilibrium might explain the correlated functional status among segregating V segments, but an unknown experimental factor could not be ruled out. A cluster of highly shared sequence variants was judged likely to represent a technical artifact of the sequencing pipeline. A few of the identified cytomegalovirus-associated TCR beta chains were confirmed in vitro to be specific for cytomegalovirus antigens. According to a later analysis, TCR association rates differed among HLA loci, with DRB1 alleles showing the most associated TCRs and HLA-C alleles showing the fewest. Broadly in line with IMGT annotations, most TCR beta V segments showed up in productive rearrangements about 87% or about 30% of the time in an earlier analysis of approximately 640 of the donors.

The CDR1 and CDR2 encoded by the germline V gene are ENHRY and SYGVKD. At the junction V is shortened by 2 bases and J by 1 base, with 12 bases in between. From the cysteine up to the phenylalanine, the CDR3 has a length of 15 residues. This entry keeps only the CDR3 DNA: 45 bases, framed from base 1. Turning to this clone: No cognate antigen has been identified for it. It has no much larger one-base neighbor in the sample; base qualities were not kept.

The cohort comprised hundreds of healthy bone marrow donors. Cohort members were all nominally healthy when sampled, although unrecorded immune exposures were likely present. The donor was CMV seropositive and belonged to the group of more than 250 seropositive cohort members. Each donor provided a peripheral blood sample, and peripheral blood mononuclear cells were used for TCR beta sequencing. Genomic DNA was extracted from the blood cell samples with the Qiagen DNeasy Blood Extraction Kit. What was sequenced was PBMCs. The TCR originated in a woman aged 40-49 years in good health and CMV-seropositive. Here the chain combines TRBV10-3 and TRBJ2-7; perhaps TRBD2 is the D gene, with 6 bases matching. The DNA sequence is TGTGCCATCAGTGAGGGGGAGGAGTGGTCCTACGAGCAGTACTTC. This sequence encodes CAISEGEEWSYEQYF.